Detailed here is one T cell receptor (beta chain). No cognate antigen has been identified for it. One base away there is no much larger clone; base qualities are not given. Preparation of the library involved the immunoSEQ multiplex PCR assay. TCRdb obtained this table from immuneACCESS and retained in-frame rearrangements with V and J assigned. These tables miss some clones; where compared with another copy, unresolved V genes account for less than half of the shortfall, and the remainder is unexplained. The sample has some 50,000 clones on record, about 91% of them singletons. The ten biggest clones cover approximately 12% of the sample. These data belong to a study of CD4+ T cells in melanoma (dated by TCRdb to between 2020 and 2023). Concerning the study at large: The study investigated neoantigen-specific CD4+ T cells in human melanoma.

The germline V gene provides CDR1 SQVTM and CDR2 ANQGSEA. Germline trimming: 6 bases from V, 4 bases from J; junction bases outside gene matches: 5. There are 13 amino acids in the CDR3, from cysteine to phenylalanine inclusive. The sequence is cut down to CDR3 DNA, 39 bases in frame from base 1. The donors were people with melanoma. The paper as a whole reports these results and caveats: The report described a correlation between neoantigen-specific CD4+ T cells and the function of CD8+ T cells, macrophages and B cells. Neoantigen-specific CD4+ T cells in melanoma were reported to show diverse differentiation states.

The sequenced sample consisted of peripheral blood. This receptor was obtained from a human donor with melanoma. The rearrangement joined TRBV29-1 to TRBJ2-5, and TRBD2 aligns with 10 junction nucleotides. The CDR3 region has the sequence CSVRASGGETQYF. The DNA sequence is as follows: TGCAGCGTCCGCGCTAGCGGGGGAGAGACCCAGTACTTC.